These T cell receptor beta chains were read from a single sample in a study of blood T cell repertoires in COVID-19. Method: immunoSEQ multiplex PCR; TCRdb's copy keeps in-frame clones and lacks some. The table shows approximately 170,000 clones, with around 89% occurring only once. Sequences were obtained from peripheral blood. Receptors originate from a man between 60 and 70 years old with acute or convalescent COVID-19. Both conserved end residues are part of each CDR3. Fields, in order: clone size, D gene, V gene, J gene, CDR3 DNA, CDR3 protein. D genes are given only for firm matches. Expanded clones get a size class; other rows say once, few or many, or leave the size out.

-	TRBD1	TRBV30	TRBJ1-6	TGTGCCTGGAGTGTACTCCGACAGGGGTCTCGGCATTCACCCCTCCACTTT	CAWSVLRQGSRHSPLHF
once	-	TRBV24-1	TRBJ1-1	TGTGCCACCTCCTCCCCGACAGGCAACACTGAAGCTTTCTTT	CATSSPTGNTEAFF
-	TRBD1	TRBV25-1	TRBJ2-5	TGTGCCAGCAGAGCCGGACAGGCGGGCCAAGAGACCCAGTACTTC	CASRAGQAGQETQYF
once	TRBD1	TRBV9	TRBJ1-2	TGTGCCAGCAGCGTAGCCAGGGGGGTTGGCTACACCTTC	CASSVARGVGYTF
-	TRBD2	TRBV6-5	TRBJ2-3	TGTGCCAGCAGCTTGGGGGGGGATACGCAGTATTTT	CASSLGGDTQYF
once	-	TRBV18	TRBJ1-5	TGTGCCAGCTCACCATACGGGGATCAGCCCCAGCATTTT	CASSPYGDQPQHF
-	TRBD1	TRBV7-8	TRBJ1-1	TGTGCCAGCCTTCCTCGGGACAGGGGGCGCCTGGTGAACACTGAAGCTTTCTTT	CASLPRDRGRLVNTEAFF
-	TRBD2	TRBV9	TRBJ2-5	TGTGCCAGCAGCCCCGGACTAGCGGGAGTTGAGACCCAGTACTTC	CASSPGLAGVETQYF
-	TRBD1	TRBV14	TRBJ1-1	TGTGCCAGCAGCCCACAACAGGGGTACGCTGAAGCTTTCTTT	CASSPQQGYAEAFF
-	TRBD2	TRBV5-1	TRBJ2-2	TGCGCCAGCAGCTTAGTGACTAGCGGAACCGGGGAGCTGTTTTTT	CASSLVTSGTGELFF
-	-	TRBV7-3	TRBJ2-3	TGTGCCAGCAGCTTAGACGCCGGGAGCACAGATACGCAGTATTTT	CASSLDAGSTDTQYF
-	TRBD2	TRBV2	TRBJ2-3	TGTGCCAGCAGTGGGTCTAGCGGGGGGGCACATACGCAGTATTTT	CASSGSSGGAHTQYF
-	-	TRBV18	TRBJ1-3	TGTGCCAGCTCACCAATAGACGGGAGAGACACCATATATTTT	CASSPIDGRDTIYF
-	TRBD1	TRBV6-5	TRBJ1-2	TGTGCCAGCAGTTACCAAACAGGGGGCAACTATGGCTACACCTTC	CASSYQTGGNYGYTF
-	TRBD1	TRBV5-4	TRBJ1-4	TGTGCCAGTTCGACAGGGGTAAATGAAAAACTGTTTTTT	CASSTGVNEKLFF
-	TRBD2	TRBV6-2/TRBV6-3	TRBJ2-3	TGTGCCAGCAGTTCAGAGGGACTAGTGGGCACAGATACGCAGTATTTT	CASSSEGLVGTDTQYF
-	TRBD2	TRBV2	TRBJ2-3	TGTGCCAGCAGGGAGACTACTAGCGGAAGAGATACGCAGTATTTT	CASRETTSGRDTQYF
-	-	TRBV19	TRBJ1-2	TGTGCCAGTAGTTTTTCCGACCGTGAGGTCTATGGCTACACCTTC	CASSFSDREVYGYTF
-	TRBD2	TRBV7-8	TRBJ2-1	TGTGCCAGCAGCCACTGGGGTAGCGGGAGCAATGAGCAGTTCTTC	CASSHWGSGSNEQFF
-	-	TRBV5-8	TRBJ1-2	TGTGCCAGCAGCTTATACGTGACAGCAAACTATGGCTACACCTTC	CASSLYVTANYGYTF
-	-	TRBV5-1	TRBJ2-6	TGCGCCAGCAGTACAGGGTTGGGCCCGAGGGCCAACGTCCTGACTTTC	CASSTGLGPRANVLTF
-	TRBD1	TRBV10-3	TRBJ2-5	TGTGCCATCAGTCCTGGGGACAGACAAGAGACCCAGTACTTC	CAISPGDRQETQYF
once	-	TRBV27	TRBJ2-4	TGTGCCAGCAGTTTATCGTCCACTCTAAACATTCAGTACTTC	CASSLSSTLNIQYF
-	TRBD1	TRBV6-6	TRBJ1-5	TGTGCCAGCAGCCCTATACAGGGGGGCAGGCAGCCCCAGCATTTT	CASSPIQGGRQPQHF
-	-	TRBV29-1	TRBJ2-2	TGCAGCGTTGATCCCTCTAACACCGGGGAGCTGTTTTTT	CSVDPSNTGELFF
-	-	TRBV29-1	TRBJ1-2	TGCAGCGTTGAAAGAGGAGGGCAGAATAACTATGGCTACACCTTC	CSVERGGQNNYGYTF
-	-	TRBV4-3	TRBJ1-1	TGCGCCAGCAGCCAAGAACACAGGGTGGTCACTGAAGCTTTCTTT	CASSQEHRVVTEAFF
-	-	TRBV18	TRBJ2-2	TGTGCCAGCTCGCCAGGGAGCACCGGGGAGCTGTTTTTT	CASSPGSTGELFF
-	TRBD1	TRBV5-1	TRBJ2-2	TGCGCCAGCAGCTTAAGACAGGGAAACACCGGGGAGCTGTTTTTT	CASSLRQGNTGELFF
-	TRBD2	TRBV4-1	TRBJ2-1	TGCGCCAGCAGCCAAGTAGGGACTAGCGGGGCCCATGAGCAGTTCTTC	CASSQVGTSGAHEQFF
-	TRBD2	TRBV6-5	TRBJ2-3	TGTGCCAGCAGTTACGGACTAGCGACAGATACGCAGTATTTT	CASSYGLATDTQYF
-	TRBD1	TRBV18	TRBJ1-2	TGTGCCAGCTCATCGACAGGGTCTTCGGACGGCTACACCTTC	CASSSTGSSDGYTF
-	-	TRBV9	TRBJ2-3	TGTGCCAGCAGCGCCACAGGGTTGGGAGATACGCAGTATTTT	CASSATGLGDTQYF
-	-	TRBV5-6	TRBJ2-3	TGTGCCAGCAGCTTGGGTTGGCGGGTGAGCACAGATACGCAGTATTTT	CASSLGWRVSTDTQYF
-	-	TRBV3-1/TRBV3-2	TRBJ2-5	TGTGCCAGCAGCCCTATCCGAGGGTCAGAGACCCAGTACTTC	CASSPIRGSETQYF
-	-	TRBV4-1	TRBJ1-1	TGCGCCAGCAGCCAAGATCCTGCGACATGGAACACTGAAGCTTTCTTT	CASSQDPATWNTEAFF
few	-	TRBV11-3	TRBJ2-5	TGTGCCAGCAGCTCTCGACAGATCCAAGAGACCCAGTACTTC	CASSSRQIQETQYF